The 26 T cell receptor beta chains below were found in one sample sequenced in a study of T cells in Graves' hyperthyroidism and ophthalmopathy. Using RNA transcripts as the source, TCR beta CDR3 regions were amplified. The primer set for the first-round RT-PCR of the TCR CDR3 was HTBI. TCRdb reanalysed the multiplex PCR reads using MiXCR and keeps one entry per CDR3 protein. The sample gives about 270,000 distinct CDR3 sequences, 22% of which show up once; under 65% is in the top ten. Material for sequencing was blood. All receptors come from a man in his thirties or forties with Graves' ophthalmopathy.

The chain has TRBV9 and TRBJ2-7; 9 nucleotides match TRBD1. Germline V gene data show CDR1 as SGDLS and CDR2 as YYNGEE. The junction had 4 bases not matched to a gene; V was cut back by 2 bases and J by 7 bases. The CDR3 is 13 residues long. CDR3 sequence (DNA): TGTGCCAGCAGCGTCGGGACAGGGTGGGAGCAGTACTTC. Translation: CASSVGTGWEQYF.

This clonotype was seen at least ten times. V usage is TRBV2 and J usage is TRBJ2-3; 8 bases align to TRBD1. The CDR3 runs to 15 residues. CDR1 and CDR2 (germline): SNHLY, FYNNEI. Trimming removed 7 bases from V and 5 bases from J; junction bases left unmatched: 11. The CDR3 sequence is CASIQGTGSVDTQYF. The CDR3 nucleotides are TGTGCCAGCATCCAAGGGACAGGATCAGTAGATACGCAGTATTTT.

CDR3 in DNA: TGTGCCAGCAGTAATAAACCTAGCGGGAGGGCCTTCGAGCAGTACTTC. Its translation is CASSNKPSGRAFEQYF. The V and J genes are TRBV9 and TRBJ2-7; 12 nucleotides match TRBD2. CDR1 is SGDLS and CDR2 is YYNGEE in the germline V gene. This CDR3 has 16 residues. V shed 5 bases and J 6 bases; nucleotides not matched to a gene: 12.

This clonotype was found many times. CDR3 bases: TGTGCCAGCAGCCTGGGACTTCCGGCGTCTAACTATGGCTACACCTTC. This codes for CASSLGLPASNYGYTF. The rearrangement links TRBV5-5 to TRBJ1-2; maybe TRBD1 (5 bases). V was trimmed by 4 bases and J by 0 bases, leaving 16 bases between them. Germline assignment: CDR1 SGHKS and CDR2 YYEKEE (reference sequence). The CDR3 is 16 amino acids.

The chain has TRBV29-1 and TRBJ2-7; D possibly corresponds to TRBD1 (6 bases). Trimming stripped 5 bases from V and 0 bases from J, with 11 bases between. The CDR3 consists of 13 residues. The germline CDR1 and CDR2 sequences are SQVTM and ANQGSEA. This chain's CDR3 is CSVQTGFSYEQYF. The CDR3, as DNA: TGCAGCGTTCAAACAGGGTTCTCCTACGAGCAGTACTTC.

The chain couples TRBV19 to TRBJ1-5; the D is unclear. The V gene lost 6 bases and the J gene lost 3 bases, with 12 bases spanning the gap. Germline V lookup: CDR1 LNHDA, CDR2 SQIVND (reference sequence). The CDR3 totals 14 residues. CDR3 coding DNA: TGTGCCAGTAGGGGAGACACAATCAATCAGCCCCAGCATTTT. This encodes CASRGDTINQPQHF.

V usage is TRBV28 and J usage is TRBJ2-2; TRBD1 matches 7 bases. There are 18 residues in the CDR3. J gave up 0 bases and V 0 bases, and 7 bases lay outside the gene matches. Germline-derived CDR1 and CDR2 are MDHEN and SYDVKM. The chain's CDR3 is CASSLWDRFSSNTGELFF. In nucleotides, the CDR3 is TGTGCCAGCAGTTTATGGGACAGGTTCTCCTCGAACACCGGGGAGCTGTTTTTT.

This rearrangement joins TRBV9 to TRBJ2-2, with 10 bases matching TRBD2. Germline CDR1 SGDLS, CDR2 YYNGEE. Trimming removed 0 bases from V and 1 base from J; junction bases left unmatched: 0. This CDR3 has 16 amino acids. This chain's CDR3 is CASSVGLAGNTGELFF. CDR3 DNA sequence: TGTGCCAGCAGCGTAGGACTAGCGGGGAACACCGGGGAGCTGTTTTTT.

This rearrangement joins TRBV3-1 to TRBJ1-2; possible D gene TRBD1, 5 bases. Germline CDR1 reads LGHDT; CDR2 reads YNNKEL (reference sequence). This CDR3 is 18 amino acids long. Trimming removed 4 bases from V and 1 base from J, with 22 bases in between. The CDR3 DNA reads as TGTGCCAGCAGCCTCCAATCCCGGGACCTACCCTTTAACTATGGCTACACCTTC. As protein: CASSLQSRDLPFNYGYTF.

Note on this clonotype: A read error is possible here, since a much larger clone lies one base away. The chain employs TRBV3-1 and TRBJ1-1; D may be TRBD1 (6 bases). This CDR3 has 12 amino acids. The germline gives CDR1 LGHDT, CDR2 YNNKEL (reference sequence). V lost 4 bases to trimming and J lost 11 bases, with 14 bases between them. The CDR3: CASSRYRAGAFF. The CDR3 nucleotides are TGTGCCAGCAGCCGATACAGGGCTGGGGCTTTCTTT. Full variable domain (rest looked up from reference TRBV3-1 and TRBJ1-1): DTAVSQTPKYLVTQMGNDKSIKCEQNLGHDTMYWYKQDSKKFLKIMFSYNNKELIINETVPNRFSPKSPDKAHLNLHINSLELGDSAVYFCASSRYRAGAFFGQGTRLTVV.

This clonotype occurred many times. The chain employs TRBV5-1 and TRBJ2-1; 10 bases agree with TRBD2. V was clipped by 3 bases and J by 1 base; unmatched bases: 4. This CDR3 has 16 residues. CDR1 is SGHRS, CDR2 YFSETQ, per germline. Written as DNA, the CDR3 is TGCGCCAGCAGCTATTATAGCGGGAGGTCCTACAATGAGCAGTTCTTC. It specifies CASSYYSGRSYNEQFF.

This clonotype appeared a few times. The gene calls are TRBV28 and TRBJ1-4, with unresolved D. The CDR3 spans 11 residues. Trimming took 7 bases from V and 4 from J, leaving 4 bases between them. The germline CDR1 and CDR2 sequences are MDHEN and SYDVKM. CDR3 amino acids: CASTVNEKLFF. The CDR3 DNA reads as TGTGCCAGCACCGTTAATGAAAAACTGTTTTTT.

This clonotype turned up a few times. The chain couples TRBV2 to TRBJ1-2, with D perhaps TRBD1 (6 bases). V lost 7 bases to trimming and J lost 1 base, with 16 bases between them. The CDR3 has 15 residues. Germline V gene lookup returns CDR1 SNHLY and CDR2 FYNNEI. CDR3 protein: CASTPYGGFNYGYTF. The CDR3 DNA is TGTGCCAGCACCCCTTACGGGGGCTTTAACTATGGCTACACCTTC.

This clonotype was seen ten or more times. V is TRBV20-1 and J is TRBJ2-1, with 11 positions matching TRBD2. This CDR3 has 16 residues. The germline V gene has CDR1 DFQATT and CDR2 SNEGSKA (reference sequence). The V segment lost 5 bases and the J segment 7 bases; nucleotides outside the gene matches: 13. The CDR3 DNA sequence: TGCAGTGCTCTACCCGGGGGGACTAGCGGAACAAATGAGCAGTTCTTC. This encodes CSALPGGTSGTNEQFF.

This clonotype was counted a few times. The chain is built from TRBV30 and TRBJ1-3; maybe TRBD1 (5 bases). V was trimmed by 1 base and J by 8 bases, leaving 9 bases between them. The CDR3 extends over 12 amino acids. Germline CDR1 and CDR2: GTSNPN and SVGIG (reference sequence). The CDR3: CAWSGGADTIYF. For the CDR3, the DNA is TGTGCCTGGAGTGGCGGGGCCGACACCATATATTTT.

Details on this clonotype: One end of the junction varies from germline; a read error may be responsible. The V gene is TRBV3-1, the J gene TRBJ1-2; no clear D. The CDR3 covers 14 residues. Germline CDR1 LGHDT, CDR2 YNNKEL (reference sequence). CDR3 loop: CANSQTVNNYGYTF. The CDR3 DNA reads as TGTGCCAACAGCCAAACAGTGAATAACTATGGCTACACCTTC.

This clonotype was observed a handful of times. The chain employs TRBV12-3 or TRBV12-4 and TRBJ1-5; unclear D gene. The CDR3 loop spans 13 amino acids. Trimming removed 5 bases at V and 0 bases at J, with 5 bases between. CDR3 residues: CASSRGSNQPQHF. CDR3 nucleotides: TGTGCCAGCAGTCGGGGTAGCAATCAGCCCCAGCATTTT.

This clonotype was recorded at least ten times. CDR3 sequence (DNA): TGCGCCAGCAGTGACCAGGGGGGTAGATGGACTGAAGCTTTCTTT. This gives the protein CASSDQGGRWTEAFF. The chain couples TRBV10-2 to TRBJ1-1; 7 bases agree with TRBD1. Looked up from germline, CDR1 is WSHSY and CDR2 is SAAADI. The J segment lost 5 bases and the V segment lost 3 bases, leaving 9 bases of the junction unmatched. This CDR3 is built from 15 residues.

This clonotype was seen ten or more times. This rearrangement joins TRBV20-1 to TRBJ2-7; 8 nucleotides align to TRBD2. Germline loops: CDR1 DFQATT, CDR2 SNEGSKA (reference sequence). V was pared by 3 bases and J by 3 bases, with 4 bases of the junction left unmatched. The CDR3 runs 13 residues. The DNA of the CDR3 is TGCAGTGCTAGGGGACTAGTGGACTACGAGCAGTACTTC. It codes for CSARGLVDYEQYF.

This rearrangement joins TRBV16 to TRBJ2-7, with D unresolved. V was trimmed by 0 bases and J by 6 bases, leaving 12 bases between them. CDR3 length: 14 residues. In germline, CDR1 is KGHSY, CDR2 FQNENV. CDR3 in DNA: TGTGCCAGCAGCCAATCACCACGTGGTTCCGAGCAGTACTTC. It translates to CASSQSPRGSEQYF.

This clonotype showed up just a few times. The chain joins TRBV19 to TRBJ2-2, with a tentative D call TRBD2 (6 bases). Trimming stripped 0 bases from V and 2 bases from J, with 7 bases between. Germline V lookup: CDR1 LNHDA, CDR2 SQIVND (reference sequence). This CDR3 is 15 amino acids long. The CDR3 DNA sequence: TGTGCCAGTAGTATAGAGGGACTCAACACCGGGGAGCTGTTTTTT. This sequence encodes CASSIEGLNTGELFF.

About this clonotype itself: One end of the junction does not line up with germline, which may come from a read error. This sequence joins TRBV20-1 and TRBJ2-7, with D uncertain. CDR3 size: 12 residues. CDR1 DFQATT and CDR2 SNEGSKA come from the germline V gene (reference sequence). DNA for the CDR3: TGCAGTGCTAGGTTCGACTCCTACGGGCAGTACTTC. Translation: CSARFDSYGQYF.

The chain couples TRBV5-1 to TRBJ2-2, with 8 bases matching TRBD1. Germline V gene sequence: CDR1 SGHRS, CDR2 YFSETQ. The CDR3 consists of 15 residues. The J segment lost 3 bases and the V segment lost 3 bases, leaving 4 bases of the junction unmatched. CDR3 in DNA: TGCGCCAGCAGCTCGGACAGGGTGGACACCGGGGAGCTGTTTTTT. It codes for CASSSDRVDTGELFF.

The CDR3, as DNA: TGCAGCCTCAGGGGGTGGGAGAACACTGAAGCTTTCTTT. This encodes CSLRGWENTEAFF. This sequence joins TRBV20-1 and TRBJ1-1; 7 nucleotides line up with TRBD1. Germline values: CDR1 DFQATT, CDR2 SNEGSKA (reference sequence). This CDR3 has 13 residues.

This clonotype has a handful of counts. This chain joins TRBV18 and TRBJ1-5; possible D gene TRBD1, 6 bases. CDR1 KGHSH and CDR2 LQKENI come from the germline V gene. V was pared by 6 bases and J by 5 bases, with 14 bases between. This CDR3 has 14 residues. The CDR3 DNA reads as TGTGCCAGCTCGAACCGGCACAGGGATCAGCCCCAGCATTTT. Residues: CASSNRHRDQPQHF.

The chain joins TRBV5-1 to TRBJ1-2, with D tentatively TRBD1 (5 bases). Trimming removed 3 bases from V and 10 bases from J, with 10 bases in between. Per germline, CDR1 SGHRS and CDR2 YFSETQ. The CDR3 runs 11 residues. CDR3 residues: CASSSGTAYTF. DNA of the CDR3: TGCGCCAGCAGCTCCGGGACTGCCTACACCTTC.